This entry is about one T cell receptor (beta chain). The target antigen is unknown. As handled by the study authors: The authors used CDR3 differences across clinicopathological groups to build a distant-metastasis classifier for papillary thyroid cancer. MiXCR reprocessed the PCR reads for TCRdb. The V and J calls were determined by TCRdb, not by the authors. This sample has roughly 40,000 clones, with roughly 17% found just once. The germline V and J ends were trimmed by 9 bases and 2 bases, with 13 bases remaining between them. This CDR3 is built from 13 residues. The germline V gene has CDR1 MNHNS and CDR2 SASEGT. The data derive from a study of metastatic and nonmetastatic thyroid tumors. In the study overall: Repertoires were compared across blood and tumor or nodule tissue from malignant and benign thyroid patients.

Nobody among the patients had been given any treatment before thyroid surgery. Study-level results: Malignant thyroid tumors reportedly had TCR beta diversity that was significantly higher than in benign nodules, in blood and tumor.

Sequencing was carried out using blood. This TCR came from a male donor with papillary thyroid cancer or a benign thyroid nodule (not recorded which). Some clones in this sample may be carry-over from other donors' samples. The V and J genes are TRBV6-1 and TRBJ1-1; tentatively, D is TRBD1 (5 bases). The chain's CDR3 is CASSGRINTEAFF. As DNA, the CDR3 is TGTGCCAGTTCGGGACGGATTAACACTGAAGCTTTCTTT.